Following are 22 T cell receptor beta chains from one sample sequenced in a study of blood T cell repertoires in COVID-19. Measured with immunoSEQ multiplex PCR; TCRdb has only the in-frame clones, and not every one. The repertoire includes 100,000 to 150,000 clones, approximately 84% of them detected once, and roughly a sixth sits in the top ten. Sequenced sample: peripheral blood. These receptors were obtained from a woman of 80 years or more with acute or convalescent COVID-19.

This clone was seen once. This rearrangement joins TRBV4-3 to TRBJ1-1; D might be TRBD1 (6 bases). The ends were cut back, 7 bases at V and 1 base at J, with 16 bases in the middle. Germline loops: CDR1 LGHNA, CDR2 YSLEER. The CDR3 sequence is 15 residues long. The CDR3: CASKNQGNGNTEAFF. CDR3 bases: TGCGCCAGCAAGAATCAGGGGAATGGGAACACTGAAGCTTTCTTT.

The chain is built from TRBV5-8 and TRBJ1-5; 9 bases match TRBD1. V was clipped by 3 bases and J by 0 bases; unmatched bases: 10. CDR3 size: 18 residues. Germline assignment: CDR1 SGHTS and CDR2 YDEGEE. As DNA, the CDR3 is TGTGCCAGCAGCTCTGGGACAGGGCCAAGCTATAGCAATCAGCCCCAGCATTTT. Protein product: CASSSGTGPSYSNQPQHF.

The chain joins TRBV7-2 to TRBJ2-2, with TRBD1 matching 12 bases. The CDR3 is 15 amino acids. With 4 bases clipped from V and 5 bases from J, the junction kept 2 bases outside the gene matches. Looked up from germline, CDR1 is SGHTA and CDR2 is FQGNSA. This CDR3 reads CASSWGQGATGELFF. For the CDR3, the DNA is TGTGCCAGCAGCTGGGGACAGGGGGCGACCGGGGAGCTGTTTTTT. Filled out from reference TRBV7-2 and TRBJ2-2, the complete variable domain reads GAGVSQSPSNKVTEKGKDVELRCDPISGHTALYWYRQSLGQGLEFLIYFQGNSAPDKSGLPSDRFSAERTGGSVSTLTIQRTQQEDSAVYLCASSWGQGATGELFFGEGSRLTVL.

The CDR3 loop is CASSLVEDSPLHF. The DNA of the CDR3 is TGTGCCAGCAGCTTAGTAGAAGATTCACCCCTCCACTTT. The chain carries TRBV7-6 and TRBJ1-6; D is ambiguous. V lost 1 base and J 8 bases, leaving 6 bases between the germline ends. Germline CDR1 SGHVS, CDR2 FNYEAQ. This CDR3 has 13 residues.

This clone was found once. The genes are TRBV5-4 and TRBJ1-6; D might be TRBD1 (6 bases). Trimming took off 4 bases at V and 9 bases at J, with 20 bases between the two ends. The CDR3 has 16 residues. Germline V gene sequence: CDR1 SGHNT, CDR2 YYREEE (reference sequence). CDR3 DNA sequence: TGTGCCAGCAGCCTAGGAGGACAGCGCTACGGTTCACCCCTCCACTTT. Protein sequence: CASSLGGQRYGSPLHF.

This sequence joins TRBV9 and TRBJ2-7, with TRBD2 matching 10 bases. V lost 4 bases to trimming and J lost 5 bases; unmatched junction nucleotides: 6. The CDR3 is made up of 14 amino acids. Germline values: CDR1 SGDLS, CDR2 YYNGEE. The CDR3 loop is CASSPTSGTHEQYF. In nucleotides, the CDR3 is TGTGCCAGCAGCCCCACTAGCGGGACTCACGAGCAGTACTTC.

This chain links TRBV29-1 with TRBJ2-1, with 9 bases aligning to TRBD2. CDR1 SQVTM and CDR2 ANQGSEA come from the germline V gene. The CDR3 has 12 amino acids. The ends lost 2 bases at V and 14 bases at J; junction bases unmatched: 7. The CDR3 bases are TGCAGCGTTGAACCAATAGCGGGAGAAGAGTTCTTC. Amino acids: CSVEPIAGEEFF.

This chain uses TRBV7-9 with TRBJ1-4, with 10 bases fitting TRBD1. Germline CDR1 SEHNR, CDR2 FQNEAQ (reference sequence). V lost 3 bases and J lost 6; bases outside the gene matches: 4. The CDR3 runs to 15 residues. CDR3 coding DNA: TGTGCCAGCAGCTTTTACGGACAGGGGGATGAAAAACTGTTTTTT. Translated: CASSFYGQGDEKLFF. Together with reference TRBV7-9 and TRBJ1-4, the CDR3 gives the full variable domain: DTGVSQNPRHKITKRGQNVTFRCDPISEHNRLYWYRQTLGQGPEFLTYFQNEAQLEKSRLLSDRFSAERPKGSFSTLEIQRTEQGDSAMYLCASSFYGQGDEKLFFGSGTQLSVL.

The chain uses TRBV25-1 and TRBJ1-4, with 9 bases fitting TRBD1. The length of the CDR3 is 16 residues. Germline CDR1 reads MGHDK; CDR2 reads SYGVNS. V shed 2 bases, J shed 3 bases, and the junction held 4 bases outside the gene matches. CDR3 sequence: CASSEPDRGSNEKLFF. Written as DNA, the CDR3 is TGTGCCAGCAGTGAACCAGACAGGGGGTCTAATGAAAAACTGTTTTTT.

This chain joins TRBV7-2 and TRBJ2-2, with 8 bases fitting TRBD1. Trimming cost V 4 bases and J 4 bases; bases outside gene matches: 5. CDR3 length: 15 amino acids. Germline V lookup: CDR1 SGHTA, CDR2 FQGNSA. The CDR3 here is CASSSMGQATGELFF. CDR3 in DNA: TGTGCCAGCAGCTCAATGGGACAGGCCACCGGGGAGCTGTTTTTT.

This clone was seen just once. The chain combines TRBV5-1 with TRBJ2-2, with TRBD1 identical over 9 bases. There are 18 residues in the CDR3. Germline CDR1 is SGHRS and CDR2 is YFSETQ. Losses at the gene ends were 4 bases for V and 0 bases for J; bases not matched to a gene: 10. CDR3 amino acids: CASSTTPGQGANTGELFF. DNA for the CDR3: TGCGCCAGCAGCACTACTCCGGGACAGGGCGCGAACACCGGGGAGCTGTTTTTT. Full variable domain (rest looked up from reference TRBV5-1 and TRBJ2-2): KAGVTQTPRYLIKTRGQQVTLSCSPISGHRSVSWYQQTPGQGLQFLFEYFSETQRNKGNFPGRFSGRQFSNSRSEMNVSTLELGDSALYLCASSTTPGQGANTGELFFGEGSRLTVL.

The chain is built from TRBV10-3 and TRBJ1-4, with D tentatively TRBD1 (5 bases). Trimming removed 5 bases at V and 8 bases at J, with 15 bases between. Germline values: CDR1 ENHRY, CDR2 SYGVKD. CDR3 size: 14 residues. The DNA for the CDR3 is TGTGCCATCAGTCCGGACACGGCACGGGAAAAACTGTTTTTT. Its translation: CAISPDTAREKLFF.

The chain links TRBV6-5 to TRBJ2-7; 9 bases are a match to TRBD2. CDR1 and CDR2 from the germline V gene are MNHEY and SVGAGI. The ends lost 10 bases at V and 3 bases at J; junction bases unmatched: 7. CDR3 length: 13 residues. The DNA for the CDR3 is TGTGCCACAGATAGCGGGAGTGGCTACGAGCAGTACTTC. It codes for CATDSGSGYEQYF.

The rearrangement uses TRBV9 and TRBJ2-2; 8 nucleotides agree with TRBD1. CDR1 SGDLS and CDR2 YYNGEE come from the germline V gene. Trimming removed 4 bases from V and 6 bases from J; junction bases left unmatched: 5. The CDR3 runs 14 residues. In DNA, the CDR3 is TGTGCCAGCAGCACCGGACAGGGATCCGGGGAGCTGTTTTTT. Encoded protein: CASSTGQGSGELFF.

There are a few counts of this clone. This chain uses TRBV4-1 with TRBJ2-3; 7 nucleotides match TRBD2. V gave up 1 base and J gave up 9 bases; unmatched junction bases: 4. The germline V gene encodes CDR1 MGHRA and CDR2 YSYEKL. There are 13 residues in the CDR3. Written as DNA, the CDR3 is TGCGCCAGCAGCCAAGCTGGGGGGGGGACGCAGTATTTT. Amino acid sequence: CASSQAGGGTQYF.

This clone was found once. V usage is TRBV5-5 and J usage is TRBJ2-7; D perhaps matches TRBD2 (5 bases). V dropped 1 base and J dropped 0 bases, with 8 bases sitting between them. The CDR3 spans 14 residues. Germline V lookup: CDR1 SGHKS, CDR2 YYEKEE (reference sequence). CDR3 region: CASSLRLNSYEQYF. The CDR3 nucleotides read TGTGCCAGCAGCTTGAGACTAAACTCCTACGAGCAGTACTTC. Complete variable domain (other parts from reference TRBV5-5 and TRBJ2-7): DAGVTQSPTHLIKTRGQQVTLRCSPISGHKSVSWYQQVLGQGPQFIFQYYEKEERGRGNFPDRFSARQFPNYSSELNVNALLLGDSALYLCASSLRLNSYEQYFGPGTRLTVT.

This chain joins TRBV10-2 and TRBJ2-7; a possible D gene is TRBD2 (5 bases). The germline gives CDR1 WSHSY, CDR2 SAAADI. This CDR3 contains 15 residues. V lost 2 bases and J lost 8, with 19 bases in between. The CDR3 DNA is TGCGCCAGCAGTGAGAGGACGTGGACCTCTAGCAAGCAGTACTTC. Residues: CASSERTWTSSKQYF.

The chain joins TRBV25-1 to TRBJ2-4; D is ambiguous. Trimming removed 6 bases from V and 7 bases from J, with 13 bases in between. The CDR3 loop spans 13 amino acids. Germline lookup yields CDR1 MGHDK and CDR2 SYGVNS. The CDR3 bases are TGTGCCAGCAGCAAGCCCGGTTCTAACATTCAGTACTTC. Encoded protein: CASSKPGSNIQYF.

J is TRBJ2-2 and V is TRBV10-2, with TRBD1 as a possible D gene (5 bases). The CDR3 is made up of 15 amino acids. The V and J ends lost 8 bases and 5 bases respectively, with 18 bases between them. The V gene's germline CDR1 is WSHSY and CDR2 SAAADI. CDR3 sequence: CASVDTSRATGELFF. CDR3 coding DNA: TGCGCCAGCGTGGACACGTCCCGGGCTACCGGGGAGCTGTTTTTT.

The sample holds a few counts of this clone. This rearrangement joins TRBV7-2 to TRBJ1-5; tentatively, D is TRBD1 (6 bases). There are 15 residues in the CDR3. Germline V gene lookup returns CDR1 SGHTA and CDR2 FQGNSA. V lost 5 bases and J 6 bases, leaving 17 bases between the germline ends. The chain's CDR3 is CASSPGQPSAQPQHF. The CDR3 DNA reads as TGTGCCAGCAGCCCCGGACAGCCTTCGGCTCAGCCCCAGCATTTT. Together with reference TRBV7-2 and TRBJ1-5, the CDR3 gives the full variable domain: GAGVSQSPSNKVTEKGKDVELRCDPISGHTALYWYRQSLGQGLEFLIYFQGNSAPDKSGLPSDRFSAERTGGSVSTLTIQRTQQEDSAVYLCASSPGQPSAQPQHFGDGTRLSIL.

The gene calls are TRBV6-6 and TRBJ2-1; TRBD2 matches at 8 bases. Germline V gene sequence: CDR1 MNHNY, CDR2 SVGAGI (reference sequence). V lost 10 bases to trimming and J lost 0 bases; unmatched junction nucleotides: 8. The CDR3 covers 15 residues. CDR3 in DNA: TGTGCCACCCAGACGGGAGGGAGCTCCTACAATGAGCAGTTCTTC. Translating gives CATQTGGSSYNEQFF.

The chain has TRBV7-2 and TRBJ2-2; the match to TRBD1 covers 11 bases. The CDR3 is made up of 17 amino acids. J was trimmed by 4 bases and V by 2 bases; bases with no gene match: 6. Germline CDR1 reads SGHTA; CDR2 reads FQGNSA. CDR3 in DNA: TGTGCCAGCAGCTTATCTGGACAGGGGGCGAGCACCGGGGAGCTGTTTTTT. Translation: CASSLSGQGASTGELFF.